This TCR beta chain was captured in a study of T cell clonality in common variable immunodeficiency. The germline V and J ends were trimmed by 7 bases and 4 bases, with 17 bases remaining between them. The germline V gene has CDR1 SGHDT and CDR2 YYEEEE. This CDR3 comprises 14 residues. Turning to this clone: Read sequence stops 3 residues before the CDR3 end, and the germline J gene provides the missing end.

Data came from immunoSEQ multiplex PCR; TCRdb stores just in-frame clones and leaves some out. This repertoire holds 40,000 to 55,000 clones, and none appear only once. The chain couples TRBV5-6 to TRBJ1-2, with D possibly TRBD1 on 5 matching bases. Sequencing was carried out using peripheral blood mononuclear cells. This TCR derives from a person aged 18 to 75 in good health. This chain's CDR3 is CASARVGRVYGYTF. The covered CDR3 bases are TGTGCCAGCGCCAGGGTCGGGAGAGTCTATGGC.